This T cell receptor beta chain was documented in a study of blood T cell repertoires in COVID-19. TCRdb's table, derived via immunoSEQ multiplex PCR, lists solely in-frame clones and lacks some. The table shows approximately 440,000 clones, with roughly 88% occurring only once. Each participant's cohort was designated according to participant-reported clinical history. Germline V gene data show CDR1 as SGHDT and CDR2 as YYEEEE. The V end was cut by 3 bases, the J end by 0 bases, with 13 bases between. CDR3 length: 16 residues. The receptor was derived from a young man who had recovered from COVID-19. Sequencing was done on a sample of PBMCs or T cells enriched from blood (not recorded which). The chain employs TRBV5-6 and TRBJ1-3, with D possibly TRBD1 on 6 matching bases. The CDR3 spells CASSSRGHVSGNTIYF. The CDR3 DNA is TGTGCCAGCAGCTCGAGGGGACACGTCTCTGGAAACACCATATATTTT.